Listed here are 18 T cell receptor beta chains from one sample, sequenced in a study of T cells after yellow fever vaccination. Via MiXCR, TCRdb re-called the 5' RACE reads, giving one row per CDR3 protein. This sample has about 160,000 distinct CDR3 sequences; over 7% occur once, and the top ten carry approximately 39%. The sample in question was CD8+ T cells sorted from PBMCs, obtained 45 days after the yellow fever booster vaccination. Source of these receptors: a man in his late teens or twenties who received the YFV17D yellow fever vaccine.

The V and J genes are TRBV7-9 and TRBJ2-3, with D possibly being TRBD1 or TRBD2 (5 bases each). The V end was cut by 1 base, the J end by 0 bases, with 14 bases between. CDR3 length: 17 residues. CDR1 is SEHNR and CDR2 is FQNEAQ in the germline V gene (reference sequence). CDR3 sequence: CASSLGLGGMSTDTQYF. The CDR3 bases are TGTGCCAGCAGCTTAGGGCTTGGGGGAATGAGCACAGATACGCAGTATTTT.

The chain links TRBV29-1 to TRBJ1-1; the D gene is possibly TRBD1 (6 bases). Germline V CDR1 and CDR2: SQVTM, ANQGSEA. V was clipped by 5 bases and J by 2 bases, with 12 bases between them. CDR3 length: 13 residues. The CDR3 region is CSVSVGGNTEAFF. The DNA of the CDR3 is TGCAGCGTTTCGGTAGGGGGAAACACTGAAGCTTTCTTT.

This chain connects TRBV7-3 to TRBJ2-1, with TRBD1 matching 8 bases. This CDR3 contains 15 residues. CDR1 is SGHTA and CDR2 is FQGTGA in the germline V gene. V trimming: 3 bases; J trimming: 5 bases; junction bases outside the gene matches: 6. The CDR3 spells CASSFGQGPNNEQFF. The CDR3 DNA sequence: TGTGCCAGCAGCTTTGGACAGGGCCCCAACAATGAGCAGTTCTTC.

This sequence joins TRBV5-1 and TRBJ2-1; TRBD2 might be the D (7 bases). Germline CDR1 and CDR2: SGHRS and YFSETQ. V lost 1 base and J lost 8, with 13 bases in between. The CDR3 loop spans 14 amino acids. CDR3 region: CASSLSGGGYEQFF. The CDR3 bases are TGCGCCAGCAGCTTGTCTGGCGGGGGCTATGAGCAGTTCTTC.

This clonotype has only a few counts. The chain couples TRBV20-1 to TRBJ2-7, with D possibly being TRBD1 (6 bases). V was cut by 6 bases and J by 2 bases, with 14 bases left in between. The germline CDR1 and CDR2 sequences are DFQATT and SNEGSKA (reference sequence). This CDR3 has 13 amino acids. CDR3 sequence reads: CSAKDRRTYEQYF. In nucleotides, the CDR3 is TGCAGTGCCAAAGACAGGCGTACCTACGAGCAGTACTTC.

This sequence joins TRBV4-1 and TRBJ1-6; tentatively, D is TRBD1 (5 bases). V was trimmed by 7 bases and J by 0 bases, leaving 16 bases between them. The CDR3 runs 17 residues. Germline CDR1 is MGHRA and CDR2 is YSYEKL. CDR3 protein: CASTPRDGSSYNSPLHF. CDR3 nucleotide sequence: TGCGCCAGCACCCCAAGGGACGGAAGCTCCTATAATTCACCCCTCCACTTT.

This clonotype showed up just a few times. The chain couples TRBV5-4 to TRBJ2-3; D unclear. With 4 bases removed from V and 4 bases from J, the gap between germline ends came to 16 bases. CDR1 and CDR2 (germline): SGHNT, YYREEE (reference sequence). The CDR3 runs to 15 residues. CDR3 loop: CASSPPVGVSDTQYF. DNA of the CDR3: TGTGCCAGCAGCCCCCCAGTAGGCGTATCAGATACGCAGTATTTT.

The V gene is TRBV7-9, the J gene TRBJ2-5, with D unclear. Trimming stripped 4 bases from V and 5 bases from J, with 14 bases between. The CDR3 spans 14 residues. Per germline, CDR1 SEHNR and CDR2 FQNEAQ (reference sequence). The CDR3 DNA sequence: TGTGCCAGCAGCTCCCCCAGAGAGTGGGAGACCCAGTACTTC. Protein sequence: CASSSPREWETQYF. Complete variable domain (other parts from reference TRBV7-9 and TRBJ2-5): DTGVSQNPRHKITKRGQNVTFRCDPISEHNRLYWYRQTLGQGPEFLTYFQNEAQLEKSRLLSDRFSAERPKGSFSTLEIQRTEQGDSAMYLCASSSPREWETQYFGPGTRLLVL.

This rearrangement joins TRBV7-2 to TRBJ1-1; TRBD1 matches at 7 bases. CDR1 and CDR2 (germline): SGHTA, FQGNSA. This CDR3 is built from 17 residues. After removal of 1 base from V and 3 bases from J, the junction contained 11 bases not matched to a gene. The CDR3 sequence is CASSLDLSTGRDTEAFF. CDR3 DNA sequence: TGTGCCAGCAGCTTAGATTTATCGACAGGGAGGGACACTGAAGCTTTCTTT.

This clonotype was counted a few times. V gene TRBV7-2 combines with J gene TRBJ2-3, with TRBD1 matching over 9 bases. V shed 0 bases and J 3 bases; nucleotides not matched to a gene: 7. The CDR3 contains 17 residues. Germline V gene lookup returns CDR1 SGHTA and CDR2 FQGNSA. CDR3 nucleotide sequence: TGTGCCAGCAGCTTAGCTTACAGGGGGCCTGGGACAGATACGCAGTATTTT. Amino acid sequence: CASSLAYRGPGTDTQYF.

This clonotype has just a few counts. The J gene is TRBJ2-5, the V gene TRBV3-1; D is possibly TRBD1 or TRBD2 (6 bases each). This CDR3 is 15 amino acids long. Trimming took off 6 bases at V and 5 bases at J, with 19 bases between the two ends. The germline V gene has CDR1 LGHDT and CDR2 YNNKEL (reference sequence). CDR3 residues: CASRHTGGWGETQYF. The CDR3 coding sequence is TGTGCCAGCAGACACACCGGGGGCTGGGGGGAGACCCAGTACTTC.

This clonotype showed up many times. The chain joins TRBV7-9 to TRBJ2-2; unclear D gene. The germline gives CDR1 SEHNR, CDR2 FQNEAQ (reference sequence). V was shortened by 4 bases and J by 6 bases, with 6 bases between the two germline ends. The CDR3 is 12 amino acids. The CDR3 reads CASSWTPGELFF. CDR3 coding DNA: TGTGCCAGCAGCTGGACCCCCGGGGAGCTGTTTTTT.

This clonotype was observed a few times. The chain recombines TRBV29-1 with TRBJ1-2; the D gene is possibly TRBD1 (6 bases). Trimming removed 3 bases at V and 6 bases at J, with 14 bases between. Germline V gene lookup returns CDR1 SQVTM and CDR2 ANQGSEA. The CDR3 covers 13 residues. CDR3 residues: CSVETGYWDGYTF. CDR3 coding DNA: TGCAGCGTTGAGACAGGTTATTGGGATGGCTACACCTTC.

This clonotype was observed many times. The V gene is TRBV27, the J gene TRBJ2-7; D gene uncertain. The germline V and J ends were trimmed by 0 bases and 7 bases, with 4 bases remaining between them. Germline-derived CDR1 and CDR2 are MNHEY and SMNVEV (reference sequence). The CDR3 runs 11 residues. The CDR3 loop reads CASSLSGEQYF. The CDR3, as DNA: TGTGCCAGCAGTTTATCTGGGGAGCAGTACTTC.

The chain couples TRBV6-5 to TRBJ1-5; D is perhaps TRBD1 (6 bases). The CDR3 runs 13 residues. With 6 bases removed from V and 9 bases from J, the gap between germline ends came to 15 bases. Germline V lookup: CDR1 MNHEY, CDR2 SVGAGI. Here the CDR3 reads CASSSRPGAPQHF. CDR3 in DNA: TGTGCCAGCAGCAGCCGACCAGGGGCGCCCCAGCATTTT.

This clonotype was seen more than once but under ten times. The chain has TRBV14 and TRBJ2-1; 10 bases map to TRBD2. The V segment lost 4 bases and the J segment 4 bases; nucleotides outside the gene matches: 7. There are 16 residues in the CDR3. From germline, CDR1 is SGHDN and CDR2 FVKESK. The CDR3 reads CASSPFLAGAYNEQFF. DNA for the CDR3: TGTGCCAGCAGCCCCTTCCTAGCGGGGGCGTACAATGAGCAGTTCTTC.

In DNA, the CDR3 is TGTGCCAGCAGCTTTTTGCGGGGGAGGCCAGATACGCAGTATTTT. The encoded protein is CASSFLRGRPDTQYF. This sequence joins TRBV7-2 and TRBJ2-3; 7 bases line up with TRBD2. The CDR3 runs to 15 residues. V shed 3 bases, J shed 4 bases, and the junction held 7 bases outside the gene matches. In germline, CDR1 is SGHTA, CDR2 FQGNSA.

This clonotype was picked up many times. J is TRBJ2-1 and V is TRBV20-1, with 16 bases fitting TRBD2. From germline, CDR1 is DFQATT and CDR2 SNEGSKA (reference sequence). V shed 5 bases and J 5 bases; nucleotides not matched to a gene: 6. CDR3 size: 16 residues. For the CDR3, the DNA is TGCAGTGCTGGGACTAGCGGGGGGGCCTTTGACAATGAGCAGTTCTTC. Its protein product is CSAGTSGGAFDNEQFF.